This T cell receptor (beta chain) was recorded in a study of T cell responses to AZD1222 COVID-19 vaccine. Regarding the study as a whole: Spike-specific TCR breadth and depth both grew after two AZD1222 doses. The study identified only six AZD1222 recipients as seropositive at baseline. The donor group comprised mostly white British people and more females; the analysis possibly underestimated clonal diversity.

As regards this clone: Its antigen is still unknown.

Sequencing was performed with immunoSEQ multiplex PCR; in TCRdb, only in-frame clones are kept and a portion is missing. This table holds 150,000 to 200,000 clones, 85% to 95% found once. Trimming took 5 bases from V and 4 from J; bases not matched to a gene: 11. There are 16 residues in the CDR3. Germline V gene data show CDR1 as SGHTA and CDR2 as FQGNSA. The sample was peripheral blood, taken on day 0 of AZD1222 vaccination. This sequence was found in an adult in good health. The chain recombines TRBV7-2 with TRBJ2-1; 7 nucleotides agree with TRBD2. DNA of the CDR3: TGTGCCAGCAGCCTAGGGAGGGGCCTCATTTACAATGAGCAGTTCTTC. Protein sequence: CASSLGRGLIYNEQFF.